Following are 21 T cell receptor beta chains from one sample sequenced in a study of control samples from healthy donors and cancer patients. Using immunoSEQ multiplex PCR, the repertoire was profiled, and TCRdb retains in-frame clones only, with some absent. The sample yields 150,000 or so clones, about 94% seen once. What was sequenced was PBMCs. These receptor sequences come from a man in his sixties with colorectal cancer.

CDR3: CASSLGGAGASYEQYF. The CDR3 region has the DNA TGTGCCAGCAGCTTAGGTGGGGCGGGGGCCTCCTACGAGCAGTACTTC. V is TRBV7-8 and J is TRBJ2-7; possible D gene TRBD2, 7 bases. Germline V gene lookup returns CDR1 SGHVS and CDR2 FQNEAQ. The CDR3 is 16 residues long. V lost 1 base, J lost 0 bases, and 13 bases lay in between.

The chain links TRBV6-2 or TRBV6-3 to TRBJ1-3; D not certain. Germline CDR1 and CDR2: MNHEY and SVGEGT. CDR3 length: 15 residues. With 3 bases removed from V and 4 bases from J, the gap between germline ends came to 13 bases. The CDR3 DNA reads TGTGCCAGCAGTTATGCCGACAACGCCGGAAACACCATATATTTT. It codes for CASSYADNAGNTIYF.

The rearrangement uses TRBV29-1 and TRBJ1-4; D gene unclear. CDR1 and CDR2 from the germline V gene are SQVTM and ANQGSEA. The CDR3 length is 13 residues. V was shortened by 5 bases and J by 3 bases, with 10 bases between the two germline ends. The CDR3 nucleotides read TGCAGCGTTCCCGGGGAGGCTAATGAAAAACTGTTTTTT. Encoded protein: CSVPGEANEKLFF.

V gene TRBV6-6 combines with J gene TRBJ1-2, with TRBD1 identical over 7 bases. The V segment lost 5 bases and the J segment 1 base; nucleotides outside the gene matches: 13. Germline V CDR1 and CDR2: MNHNY, SVGAGI (reference sequence). This CDR3 is 17 amino acids long. The CDR3 region is CASSPGQFLPHNYGYTF. The CDR3 DNA is TGTGCCAGCAGTCCGGGACAGTTCCTTCCCCATAACTATGGCTACACCTTC.

This clone was detected only once. The V call is TRBV19, the J call TRBJ1-6; 10 nucleotides align to TRBD1. Trimming at V came to 5 bases and at J to 10 bases, leaving 8 bases not matched to a gene. CDR1 is LNHDA, CDR2 SQIVND, per germline (reference sequence). The CDR3 consists of 15 residues. CDR3 nucleotides: TGTGCCAGTAGTCTCACCGGGACAGGGGACTCACCCCTCCACTTT. It codes for CASSLTGTGDSPLHF.

CDR3 residues: CASSLGQGAGYGYTF. DNA of the CDR3: TGTGCCAGCAGCTTGGGACAGGGGGCTGGCTATGGCTACACCTTC. The V gene is TRBV5-6, the J gene TRBJ1-2, with 10 bases matching TRBD1. The CDR3 totals 15 residues. From germline, CDR1 is SGHDT and CDR2 YYEEEE. J was trimmed by 4 bases and V by 0 bases; bases with no gene match: 3.

The chain has TRBV10-3 and TRBJ2-1; the match to TRBD1 covers 11 bases. The CDR3 has 14 amino acids. Germline trimming cut 6 bases from V and 7 bases from J; bases unmatched to any gene: 5. CDR1 is ENHRY and CDR2 is SYGVKD in the germline V gene. The CDR3 loop is CAIRSGQGGNEQFF. CDR3 bases: TGTGCCATCAGATCGGGACAGGGGGGAAATGAGCAGTTCTTC.

This sequence joins TRBV5-6 and TRBJ2-7; D unclear. The CDR3 contains 13 residues. The V and J ends lost 0 bases and 3 bases respectively, with 7 bases between them. CDR1 is SGHDT, CDR2 YYEEEE, per germline. The DNA of the CDR3 is TGTGCCAGCAGCTTGGCTCGCCACTACGAGCAGTACTTC. This encodes CASSLARHYEQYF.

The chain joins TRBV10-3 to TRBJ2-2, with 9 bases lining up with TRBD1. V lost 6 bases, J lost 2 bases, and 7 bases stayed unmatched. This CDR3 is built from 16 residues. Germline CDR1 and CDR2: ENHRY and SYGVKD. CDR3 amino acids: CAISIGQGSNTGELFF. The CDR3 DNA sequence: TGTGCCATCAGCATCGGACAGGGGTCCAACACCGGGGAGCTGTTTTTT.

The chain uses TRBV27 and TRBJ2-6; tentatively, D is TRBD2 (6 bases). Germline V gene data show CDR1 as MNHEY and CDR2 as SMNVEV (reference sequence). The CDR3 is made up of 17 amino acids. Trimming pared 5 bases from V and 2 bases from J, leaving 16 bases between. CDR3: CASSTLGLAPGANVLTF. The DNA of the CDR3 is TGTGCCAGCAGTACCTTGGGACTGGCGCCTGGGGCCAACGTCCTGACTTTC.

The count of this clone is one. The chain is built from TRBV3-1 (or the pseudogene TRBV3-2) and TRBJ1-1; unclear D gene. The CDR3 totals 13 residues. The germline V gene has CDR1 LGHDT and CDR2 YNNKEL (reference sequence). V was clipped by 1 base and J by 8 bases, with 11 bases between them. The CDR3 DNA sequence: TGTGCCAGCAGCCAAGGAAGGGCAGTCGAAGCTTTCTTT. It translates to CASSQGRAVEAFF.

This chain joins TRBV25-1 and TRBJ1-2; no clear D. The V and J ends lost 9 bases and 4 bases respectively, with 18 bases between them. Germline loops: CDR1 MGHDK, CDR2 SYGVNS. This CDR3 is 14 amino acids long. DNA for the CDR3: TGTGCCAGTTCCTCCCGGGGTAACGGCTATGGCTACACCTTC. The encoded protein is CASSSRGNGYGYTF.

The chain is built from TRBV5-5 and TRBJ2-6; 8 positions agree with TRBD1. The CDR3 sequence is 17 residues long. Per germline, CDR1 SGHKS and CDR2 YYEKEE (reference sequence). J lost 0 bases, V lost 2 bases, and 4 bases had no gene match. Here the CDR3 DNA reads TGTGCCAGCAGCTTTCAGGGGGCAGACTCTGGGGCCAACGTCCTGACTTTC. Translated, it gives CASSFQGADSGANVLTF.

CDR3 sequence reads: CASSLGVGLTGNTIYF. The CDR3 DNA sequence: TGTGCCAGCAGCTTGGGGGTGGGCTTAACTGGAAACACCATATATTTT. The V gene is TRBV5-4, the J gene TRBJ1-3; D unclear. Trimming removed 0 bases at V and 2 bases at J, with 12 bases between. In germline, CDR1 is SGHNT, CDR2 YYREEE (reference sequence). This CDR3 is built from 16 residues.

The V call is TRBV7-9, the J call TRBJ1-4; 7 bases line up with TRBD1. Germline V lookup: CDR1 SEHNR, CDR2 FQNEAQ (reference sequence). V trimming: 9 bases; J trimming: 4 bases; junction bases outside the gene matches: 5. The CDR3 has 13 residues. The DNA for the CDR3 is TGTGCCAGTAACCGGGACAGTAATGAAAAACTGTTTTTT. Amino acids: CASNRDSNEKLFF. Drawing the rest from reference TRBV7-9 and TRBJ1-4, the complete variable domain is DTGVSQNPRHKITKRGQNVTFRCDPISEHNRLYWYRQTLGQGPEFLTYFQNEAQLEKSRLLSDRFSAERPKGSFSTLEIQRTEQGDSAMYLCASNRDSNEKLFFGSGTQLSVL.

The V gene is TRBV25-1, the J gene TRBJ1-2; 7 positions match TRBD1. Trimming took 3 bases from V and 2 from J; bases not matched to a gene: 3. This CDR3 contains 14 residues. CDR1 MGHDK and CDR2 SYGVNS come from the germline V gene. The CDR3: CASSEGQPNYGYTF. The CDR3 bases are TGTGCCAGCAGTGAGGGACAGCCGAACTATGGCTACACCTTC.

The rearrangement uses TRBV3-1 (or the pseudogene TRBV3-2) and TRBJ2-7; D may be TRBD1 (6 bases). Germline V CDR1 and CDR2: LGHDT, YNNKEL (reference sequence). The CDR3 runs to 17 residues. The germline V and J ends were trimmed by 2 bases and 2 bases, with 19 bases remaining between them. The CDR3 coding sequence is TGTGCCAGCAGCCAATTGCCGAGGTCAGGGGTCACCTACGAGCAGTACTTC. As protein: CASSQLPRSGVTYEQYF.

The genes are TRBV6-2 or TRBV6-3 and TRBJ2-7, with 8 bases lining up with TRBD2. J lost 3 bases, V lost 6 bases, and 13 bases had no gene match. The CDR3 has 16 amino acids. CDR1 MNHEY and CDR2 SVGEGT come from the germline V gene. CDR3 sequence: CASSLPGAGGGYEQYF. The DNA for the CDR3 is TGTGCCAGCAGCCTGCCGGGCGCGGGGGGTGGCTACGAGCAGTACTTC.

The chain carries TRBV11-2 and TRBJ2-7; 13 bases align to TRBD2. V lost 6 bases to trimming and J lost 2 bases; unmatched junction nucleotides: 1. The CDR3 runs 14 residues. The V gene's germline CDR1 is SGHAT and CDR2 FQNNGV. Here the CDR3 reads CASRGLAGTYEQYF. Written as DNA, the CDR3 is TGTGCCAGCAGGGGACTAGCGGGGACCTACGAGCAGTACTTC.

V is TRBV6-5 and J is TRBJ2-1; TRBD2 matches at 9 bases. The trim removed 2 bases at V and 5 bases at J, leaving 4 bases unmatched. This CDR3 comprises 15 residues. Germline CDR1 is MNHEY and CDR2 is SVGAGI. The CDR3 loop is CASSYGSGGDNEQFF. In DNA form, the CDR3 reads TGTGCCAGCAGTTACGGTAGCGGGGGCGACAATGAGCAGTTCTTC.

The chain links TRBV29-1 to TRBJ1-4; D gene uncertain. V lost 6 bases to trimming and J lost 0 bases, with 17 bases between them. The germline V gene has CDR1 SQVTM and CDR2 ANQGSEA. The CDR3 contains 16 residues. The CDR3 region is CSVTSFSVATNEKLFF. The CDR3 DNA follows: TGCAGCGTAACAAGCTTCTCTGTTGCAACTAATGAAAAACTGTTTTTT.